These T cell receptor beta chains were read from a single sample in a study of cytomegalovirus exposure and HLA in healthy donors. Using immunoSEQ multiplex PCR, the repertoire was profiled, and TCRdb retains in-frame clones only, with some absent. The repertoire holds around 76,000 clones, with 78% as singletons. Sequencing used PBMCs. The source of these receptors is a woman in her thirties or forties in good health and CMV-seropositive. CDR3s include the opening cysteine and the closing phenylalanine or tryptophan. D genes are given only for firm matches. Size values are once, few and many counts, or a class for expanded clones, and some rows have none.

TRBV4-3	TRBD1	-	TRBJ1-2	TGCGCCAGCAGCCAAGCGACCGGGACAGGGGGACCTAACTATGGCTACACCTTC	CASSQATGTGGPNYGYTF
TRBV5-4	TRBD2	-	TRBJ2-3	TGTGCCTCTACCCAAGCGGGGGACTTGTCAGATACGCAGTATTTT	CASTQAGDLSDTQYF
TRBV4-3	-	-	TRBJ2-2	TGCGCCAGCAGCCTATTACCAGGGTTGAACACCGGGGAGCTGTTTTTT	CASSLLPGLNTGELFF
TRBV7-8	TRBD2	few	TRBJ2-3	TGTGCCAGCAGCTTCCCTTTGTTAGCGGGGAAGGATACGCAGTATTTT	CASSFPLLAGKDTQYF
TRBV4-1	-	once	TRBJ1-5	TGCGCCAGCCGGCCCCCGGGGAGCAATCAGCCCCAGCATTTT	CASRPPGSNQPQHF
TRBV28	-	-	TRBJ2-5	TGTGCCAGCAGTTTAAGCCTAGTAATCACCCAGTACTTC	CASSLSLVITQYF
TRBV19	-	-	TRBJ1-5	TGTGCCAGTAGTACACAATTGGGCAATCAGCCCCAGCATTTT	CASSTQLGNQPQHF
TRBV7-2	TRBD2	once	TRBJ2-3	TGTGCCAGCAGACGAATTAGCGGGGGGAACACAGATACGCAGTATTTT	CASRRISGGNTDTQYF
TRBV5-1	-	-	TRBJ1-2	TGCGCCAGCAGCTTGGCCGCCAGGCCTGGCTATGGCTACACCTTC	CASSLAARPGYGYTF
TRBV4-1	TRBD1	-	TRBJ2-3	TGCGCCAGCAGCCAAGATAGAGGGACAGTGATAGCATTTTTT	CASSQDRGTVIAFF
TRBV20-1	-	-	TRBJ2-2	TGCAGTGCGCAACCGGGCGGGGAGCTGTTTTTT	CSAQPGGELFF
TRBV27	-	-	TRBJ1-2	TGTGCCAGCAGAGGGGCGGGAGCTAACTATGGCTACACCTTC	CASRGAGANYGYTF
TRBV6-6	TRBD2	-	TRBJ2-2	TGTGCCAGCAGTTACATGCGGGGGGGCGGGGAGCTGTTTTTT	CASSYMRGGGELFF
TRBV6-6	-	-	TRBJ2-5	TGTGCCAGCAGTTATAACAGCCAAGAGACCCAGTACTTC	CASSYNSQETQYF
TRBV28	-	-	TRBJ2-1	TGTGCCAGCAGTTTCGGAGCCGTTTACAATGAGCAGTTCTTC	CASSFGAVYNEQFF
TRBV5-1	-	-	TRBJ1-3	TGCGCCAGCAGCGTGGATCTGGGAAACACCATATATTTT	CASSVDLGNTIYF
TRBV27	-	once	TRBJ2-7	TGTGCCAGCAGTGGAGCCTCTTATCCCTACGAGCAGTACTTC	CASSGASYPYEQYF
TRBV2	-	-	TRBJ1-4	TGTGCCAGCATAAGAGCTGAAGTAAATGAAAAACTGTTTTTT	CASIRAEVNEKLFF
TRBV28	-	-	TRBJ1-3	TGTGCCAGCAGTCCACCAGGCATACGGCGAGGAAACACCATATATTTT	CASSPPGIRRGNTIYF
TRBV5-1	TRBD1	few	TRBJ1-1	TGCGCCAGCAGCCCGACAGGGGAGACTGAAGCTTTCTTT	CASSPTGETEAFF
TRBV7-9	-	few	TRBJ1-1	TGTGCCAGCAACGAAAGTCAGGGGACTGAAGCTTTCTTT	CASNESQGTEAFF
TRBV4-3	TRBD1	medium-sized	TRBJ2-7	TGCGCCAGCAGCCAGCAGGCAATTGACAGGGGCTACGAGCAGTACTTC	CASSQQAIDRGYEQYF
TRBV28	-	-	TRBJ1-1	TGTGCCAGCAGTTTATTTGGCGGCCGGGACACTGAAGCTTTCTTT	CASSLFGGRDTEAFF
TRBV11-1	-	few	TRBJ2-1	TGTGCCAGCGCAGCGAGAGGTAATGAGCAGTTCTTC	CASAARGNEQFF
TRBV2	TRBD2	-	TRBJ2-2	TGTGCCAGCAGTCCGACTAGCGGGGGTTCCGGGGAGCTGTTTTTT	CASSPTSGGSGELFF
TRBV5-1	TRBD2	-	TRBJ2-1	TGCGCCAGCAGCTTGGCCACAGCGGGGGGGAGTGAGCAGTTCTTC	CASSLATAGGSEQFF
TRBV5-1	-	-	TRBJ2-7	TGCGCCAGCACCCAACCCGGGGGTACGTACGAGCAGTACTTC	CASTQPGGTYEQYF
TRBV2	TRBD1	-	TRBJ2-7	TGTGCCAGCAAGGGGACAGGGCCGACCTACGAGCAGTACTTC	CASKGTGPTYEQYF
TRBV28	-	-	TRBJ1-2	TGTGCCAGCAGCAAAATGGACAGTAACTATGGCTACACCTTC	CASSKMDSNYGYTF
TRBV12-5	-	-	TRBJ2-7	TGTGCTAGTTCCCCCACTACCCTTGAGCAGTACTTC	CASSPTTLEQYF
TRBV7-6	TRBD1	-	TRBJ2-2	TGTGCCAGCGGTGGACAGGCGGCCACCGGGGAGCTGTTTTTT	CASGGQAATGELFF
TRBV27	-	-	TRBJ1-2	TGTGCCAGCAGCATGGGCTCCGTCTATGGCTACACCTTC	CASSMGSVYGYTF
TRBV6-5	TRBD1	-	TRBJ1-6	TGTGCCAGCAGTTCCCGGGACAGGGGGCTTTCACCCCTCCACTTT	CASSSRDRGLSPLHF
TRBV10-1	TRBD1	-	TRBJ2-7	TGCGCCAGCAGTGCGGACAGGGGAGAGTACGAGCAGTACTTC	CASSADRGEYEQYF
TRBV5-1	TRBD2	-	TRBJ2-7	TGCGCCAGCAGCTTGGATCCCCCGGGGGGACCCTACGAGCAGTACTTC	CASSLDPPGGPYEQYF